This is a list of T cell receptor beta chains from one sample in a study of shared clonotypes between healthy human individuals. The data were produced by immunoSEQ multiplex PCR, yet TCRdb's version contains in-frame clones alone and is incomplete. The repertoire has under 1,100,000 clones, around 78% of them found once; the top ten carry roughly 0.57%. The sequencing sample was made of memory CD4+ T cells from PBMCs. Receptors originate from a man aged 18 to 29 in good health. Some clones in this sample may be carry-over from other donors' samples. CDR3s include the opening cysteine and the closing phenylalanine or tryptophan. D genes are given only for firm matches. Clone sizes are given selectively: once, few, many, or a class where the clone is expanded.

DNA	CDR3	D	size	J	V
TGTGCCTGGAGTGTGGGGGGGAGAACTGAAGCTTTCTTT	CAWSVGGRTEAFF	NA	NA	TRBJ1-1	TRBV30
TGTGCCTGGACCCGGACAGGGTCGTATGATCAGCCCCAGCATTTT	CAWTRTGSYDQPQHF	TRBD1	NA	TRBJ1-5	TRBV30
TGTGCCAGCAGTGAATGGGTCAGCCATTTTTCCACAGATACGCAGTATTTT	CASSEWVSHFSTDTQYF	NA	once	TRBJ2-3	TRBV2
TGTGCCAGCAGTCCTAGACTAGCGGGAGAAAGAGAGACCCAGTACTTC	CASSPRLAGERETQYF	TRBD2	NA	TRBJ2-5	TRBV28
TGTGCCAGTAGAGGGATCGGAGGGGGGCAAGAGACCCAGTACTTC	CASRGIGGGQETQYF	NA	NA	TRBJ2-5	TRBV19
TGTGCCAGCAGTTTCAAGCGGGAGGGAATAGATACGCAGTATTTT	CASSFKREGIDTQYF	TRBD2	NA	TRBJ2-3	TRBV27
TGTGCCAGCAGGTCTGGGGGGTTGAACACTGAAGCTTTCTTT	CASRSGGLNTEAFF	NA	NA	TRBJ1-1	TRBV7-9
TGTGCCAGCAGCCCCGGGACAGGGGTGGACAATGAGCAGTTCTTC	CASSPGTGVDNEQFF	TRBD1	NA	TRBJ2-1	TRBV7-8
TGTGCCAGCAGCCAGGCCCCCGAAAGGAAGGACTTC	CASSQAPERKDF	NA	once	TRBJ2-5	TRBV14
TGTGCCAGCAGTGAAAATATGGAGACCCAGTACTTC	CASSENMETQYF	NA	few	TRBJ2-5	TRBV14
TGTGCCAGCAGCCCGGACCTGTGGGCCCAGTACTTC	CASSPDLWAQYF	NA	NA	TRBJ2-5	TRBV7-9
TGTGCCAGCAGCGCGACAGGGGGGAAGCTAGAGACCCAGTACTTC	CASSATGGKLETQYF	TRBD1	many	TRBJ2-5	TRBV7-2
TGCGCCAGCAGCCAGCTCCCGGGACTAGCTAATGAGCAGTTCTTC	CASSQLPGLANEQFF	TRBD2	NA	TRBJ2-1	TRBV4-1
TGTGCCAGCAGTGGGGCCCGCTCCTACAATGAGCAGTTCTTC	CASSGARSYNEQFF	NA	once	TRBJ2-1	TRBV27
TGTGCCAGCAGCGTAGTAAGTGGTGAAAAACTGTTTTTT	CASSVVSGEKLFF	NA	once	TRBJ1-4	TRBV9
TGTGCCAGCTCACCTACATCAGGCACTGAAGCTTTCTTT	CASSPTSGTEAFF	NA	NA	TRBJ1-1	TRBV18
TGTGCCAGCAGCTTGGCGGGGGCGCGACGAACCGGGGAGCTGTTTTTT	CASSLAGARRTGELFF	NA	once	TRBJ2-2	TRBV5-4
TGCGCCAGCAGCCAAGCCTTACACTACGAGCAGTACTTC	CASSQALHYEQYF	NA	once	TRBJ2-7	TRBV4-3
TGTGCCACCCTTAAGGACAGGGAATACCCTAGAGCGTTAGTTGCAACTAATGAAAAACTGTTTTTT	CATLKDREYPRALVATNEKLFF	TRBD1	NA	TRBJ1-4	TRBV27
TGTGCCAGCTCACCAGGCCTCCCAACCGGGGAGCTGTTTTTT	CASSPGLPTGELFF	NA	NA	TRBJ2-2	TRBV18
TGCGCCAGCAGCTTGGGAGGGCCGCGGGAGACCCAGTACTTC	CASSLGGPRETQYF	NA	once	TRBJ2-5	TRBV5-1
TGTGCCAGCAGTTCGGGCCGGTTCGAGCAGTACTTC	CASSSGRFEQYF	NA	NA	TRBJ2-7	TRBV28
TGTGCCAGCAGCATCCGGGACAGGCCCATAAACACTGAAGCTTTCTTT	CASSIRDRPINTEAFF	TRBD1	NA	TRBJ1-1	TRBV5-4
TGCGCCAGCAGCTTGTTGTCTATAAACAATGAGCAGTTCTTC	CASSLLSINNEQFF	NA	NA	TRBJ2-1	TRBV5-1
TGTGCCAGCAGCAACATAGCGGGACAGGGTCGGCCCACCTTC	CASSNIAGQGRPTF	TRBD1	NA	TRBJ1-2	TRBV7-8
TGTGCCAGCAGTTTGGCTGGGCGGATAGGCTACACCTTC	CASSLAGRIGYTF	NA	NA	TRBJ1-2	TRBV27
TGTGCCACCAGCAGAGACTGGACAGAACCCGAAGCTTTCTTT	CATSRDWTEPEAFF	NA	NA	TRBJ1-1	TRBV15
TGTGCCAGCAGTTACTACAGGGCCGGAGAAAAACTGTTTTTT	CASSYYRAGEKLFF	NA	NA	TRBJ1-4	TRBV6-5
TGTGCCAGCAGCCCGATAGGGCGGGAGGTTAGGAGCATTCAGTACTTC	CASSPIGREVRSIQYF	TRBD2	NA	TRBJ2-4	TRBV7-2
TGTGCCAGTTGTTCATCGGGCAATCAGCCCCAGCATTTT	CASCSSGNQPQHF	NA	NA	TRBJ1-5	TRBV19
TGTGCCAGCAGTTTGAGGCAGTTTCTCCAGCATTTT	CASSLRQFLQHF	NA	many	TRBJ1-5	TRBV28
TGTGCCAGCAGTACTAGCGGGACAGCGGATACGCAGTATTTT	CASSTSGTADTQYF	TRBD2	NA	TRBJ2-3	TRBV2
TGCGCCAGCAGCTTCAGGACTAGCGGTTACGATACGCAGTATTTT	CASSFRTSGYDTQYF	TRBD2	NA	TRBJ2-3	TRBV5-1